What follows are 22 T cell receptor beta chains derived from one specimen sequenced in a study of blood T cell repertoires in COVID-19. Here immunoSEQ multiplex PCR was the method, and the copy in TCRdb shows in-frame clones only, minus some. The table includes 140,000 or so clones, 88% detected once. Sample: peripheral blood. The receptors originated from a human donor with COVID-19, enrolled during active disease. The donor label of this sample is uncertain.

This chain links TRBV5-1 with TRBJ2-7, with TRBD2 as a possible D gene (5 bases). This CDR3 region has 14 residues. Germline lookup yields CDR1 SGHRS and CDR2 YFSETQ. Deletions cut 4 bases from V and 6 bases from J, with 17 bases between. The CDR3 protein is CASSPPSLAGEQYF. DNA for the CDR3: TGCGCCAGCAGCCCACCAAGCCTCGCGGGCGAGCAGTACTTC.

The chain couples TRBV5-1 to TRBJ1-6; possibly TRBD1 for D (6 bases). The CDR3 totals 15 residues. Between the trimmed V and J ends, which lost 0 bases and 11 bases, there was a span of 15 bases. CDR1 and CDR2 from the germline V gene are SGHRS and YFSETQ. The CDR3, as DNA: TGCGCCAGCAGCTTGGACAGGGCCAGTGGGACACCCCTCCACTTT. Amino acid sequence: CASSLDRASGTPLHF.

This chain links TRBV19 with TRBJ1-5; D unclear. Germline V CDR1 and CDR2: LNHDA, SQIVND (reference sequence). The CDR3 contains 13 residues. V dropped 7 bases and J dropped 4 bases, with 11 bases sitting between them. The CDR3 region is CASKRQENQPQHF. CDR3 bases: TGTGCCAGTAAAAGGCAGGAAAATCAGCCCCAGCATTTT.

The chain carries TRBV3-1 (or the pseudogene TRBV3-2) and TRBJ2-1; tentative D call: TRBD2 (5 bases). The CDR3 has 13 residues. Germline CDR1 is LGHDT and CDR2 is YNNKEL (reference sequence). Between the trimmed V and J ends, which lost 1 base and 6 bases, there was a span of 7 bases. CDR3 protein: CASSQVGINEQFF. The CDR3 region has the DNA TGTGCCAGCAGCCAAGTCGGGATCAATGAGCAGTTCTTC.

A single count supports this clone. The chain uses TRBV19 and TRBJ1-1, with D possibly being TRBD1 (6 bases). V was clipped by 5 bases and J by 0 bases, with 16 bases between them. Germline CDR1 and CDR2: LNHDA and SQIVND (reference sequence). The CDR3 runs to 16 residues. CDR3 amino acids: CASSFRTASMNTEAFF. CDR3 sequence (DNA): TGTGCCAGTAGTTTCCGGACAGCCTCCATGAACACTGAAGCTTTCTTT.

The V and J genes are TRBV5-1 and TRBJ2-2; 7 nucleotides agree with TRBD1. The CDR3 covers 15 residues. Germline lookup yields CDR1 SGHRS and CDR2 YFSETQ. V shed 1 base, J shed 6 bases, and the junction held 6 bases outside the gene matches. The CDR3 nucleotides are TGCGCCAGCAGCTTGTACAGGGGATCTGCCGGGGAGCTGTTTTTT. It specifies CASSLYRGSAGELFF.

This chain links TRBV4-1 with TRBJ1-1; D gene unclear. There are 17 residues in the CDR3. Trimming took 4 bases from V and 4 from J, leaving 22 bases between them. CDR1 is MGHRA and CDR2 is YSYEKL in the germline V gene. CDR3 sequence (DNA): TGCGCCAGCAGCCCCAGACCTGGTGTAGAAGGGAGCACTGAAGCTTTCTTT. Protein: CASSPRPGVEGSTEAFF.

The rearrangement uses TRBV24-1 and TRBJ1-5, with TRBD1 identical over 7 bases. Germline CDR1 is KGHDR and CDR2 is SFDVKD. J gave up 2 bases and V 5 bases, and 5 bases lay outside the gene matches. CDR3 length: 15 amino acids. CDR3 DNA sequence: TGTGCCACCAGTGGGAACAGGGGAGGCAATCAGCCCCAGCATTTT. It yields the protein CATSGNRGGNQPQHF.

The CDR3: CASSPNREQETQYF. The CDR3 nucleotides are TGCGCCAGCAGCCCCAACCGAGAACAAGAGACCCAGTACTTC. The rearrangement joins TRBV4-1 to TRBJ2-5, with D unclear. Germline lookup yields CDR1 MGHRA and CDR2 YSYEKL. This CDR3 contains 14 residues. V was cut by 4 bases and J by 2 bases, with 11 bases left in between.

The V and J genes are TRBV19 and TRBJ2-1; 8 bases line up with TRBD1. Trimming at V came to 7 bases and at J to 5 bases, leaving 10 bases not matched to a gene. The germline V gene has CDR1 LNHDA and CDR2 SQIVND (reference sequence). The length of the CDR3 is 15 residues. The CDR3 coding sequence is TGTGCCAGTATCCAGGGGGCCCACTCAAACAATGAGCAGTTCTTC. It translates to CASIQGAHSNNEQFF.

This clone was seen once. The genes are TRBV5-3 and TRBJ1-5, with 9 bases lining up with TRBD1. TRBV5-3 has ORF status, its function being uncertain. The CDR3 extends over 15 amino acids. Unmatched junction bases numbered 4, after V lost 4 bases and J lost 2 bases. In DNA, the CDR3 is TGTGCCAGAAGCCTATGGACAGGGGGCAATCAGCCCCAGCATTTT. Translating it yields CARSLWTGGNQPQHF.

CDR3 DNA sequence: TGTGCCAGCAGCTTAGAGGGAGGCAATCAGCCCCAGCATTTT. Translation gives CASSLEGGNQPQHF. The genes are TRBV7-9 and TRBJ1-5, with D uncertain. Germline CDR1 is SEHNR and CDR2 is FQNEAQ (reference sequence). This CDR3 spans 14 amino acids. V lost 1 base to trimming and J lost 2 bases, with 6 bases between them.

The chain carries TRBV7-9 and TRBJ2-7; TRBD1 agrees at 11 bases. CDR1 and CDR2 (germline): SEHNR, FQNEAQ (reference sequence). This CDR3 region has 14 residues. Trimming cost V 5 bases and J 5 bases; bases outside gene matches: 5. The CDR3 nucleotides are TGTGCCAGCAGCCGGACAGGGGGCTTTCACGAGCAGTACTTC. Its translation is CASSRTGGFHEQYF.

This chain's CDR3 is CATSRDSFTGHLNTEAFF. The CDR3 nucleotides read TGTGCCACCAGCAGGGACAGCTTCACGGGACACTTGAACACTGAAGCTTTCTTT. J is TRBJ1-1 and V is TRBV15, with D possibly being TRBD1 (6 bases). The CDR3 spans 18 residues. Germline loops: CDR1 LNHNV, CDR2 YYDKDF (reference sequence). V lost 3 bases and J lost 0, with 20 bases in between.

This clone was detected once. V is TRBV4-1 and J is TRBJ2-7, with D possibly TRBD2 on 5 matching bases. The germline gives CDR1 MGHRA, CDR2 YSYEKL. V dropped 4 bases and J dropped 5 bases, with 12 bases sitting between them. The CDR3 runs 13 residues. Written as DNA, the CDR3 is TGCGCCAGCAGCCGCGTGCGGGCAGACGAGCAGTACTTC. It yields the protein CASSRVRADEQYF.

The chain has TRBV6-5 and TRBJ2-1; a weak D match, TRBD2 (6 bases). CDR1 is MNHEY, CDR2 SVGAGI, per germline. The V end lost 4 bases, the J end lost 0 bases, and 10 bases lay between the germline ends. The CDR3 extends over 15 amino acids. The CDR3 DNA is TGTGCCAGCAGTTTGACTAGTGCCTCCTACAATGAGCAGTTCTTC. It translates to CASSLTSASYNEQFF.

The chain has TRBV3-1 (or the pseudogene TRBV3-2) and TRBJ1-6, with D tentatively TRBD1 (6 bases). V gave up 0 bases and J gave up 10 bases, with 13 bases separating them. The CDR3 is 15 residues long. Germline values: CDR1 LGHDT, CDR2 YNNKEL (reference sequence). The CDR3 is CASSQEWTEGSPLHF. The CDR3 DNA reads TGTGCCAGCAGCCAAGAGTGGACAGAGGGGTCACCCCTCCACTTT.

This clone is a singleton in its sample. This sequence joins TRBV19 and TRBJ1-5; a weak D match, TRBD1 (5 bases). Between the trimmed V and J ends, which lost 8 bases and 2 bases, there was a span of 10 bases. The CDR3 has 13 residues. The germline V gene has CDR1 LNHDA and CDR2 SQIVND (reference sequence). The CDR3 here is CASAGTGNQPQHF. The CDR3 bases are TGTGCCAGTGCGGGGACGGGCAATCAGCCCCAGCATTTT. Complete variable domain (other parts from reference TRBV19 and TRBJ1-5): DGGITQSPKYLFRKEGQNVTLSCEQNLNHDAMYWYRQDPGQGLRLIYYSQIVNDFQKGDIAEGYSVSREKKESFPLTVTSAQKNPTAFYLCASAGTGNQPQHFGDGTRLSIL.

The chain employs TRBV19 and TRBJ2-1; 8 bases fit TRBD2. The germline gives CDR1 LNHDA, CDR2 SQIVND (reference sequence). The CDR3 extends over 15 amino acids. With V trimmed by 5 bases and J by 7 bases, 10 bases remained unmatched. The CDR3 loop is CASSEIDLAGNEQFF. The DNA of the CDR3 is TGTGCCAGTAGTGAGATCGACTTAGCGGGGAATGAGCAGTTCTTC.

As DNA, the CDR3 is TGCAGCACCCGACATGGTGAAAAACTGTTTTTT. Protein sequence: CSTRHGEKLFF. The chain carries TRBV29-1 and TRBJ1-4; D ambiguous. The germline gives CDR1 SQVTM, CDR2 ANQGSEA. The V and J ends lost 8 bases and 7 bases respectively, with 11 bases between them. The CDR3 spans 11 residues.

Concerning this clone: Sequence at one end of the junction differs from germline and may be a read error. The chain recombines TRBV28 with TRBJ1-1; no definite D call. The germline V gene encodes CDR1 MDHEN and CDR2 SYDVKM. The CDR3 length is 12 residues. The CDR3 sequence: CASRLSDTEAFF. CDR3 in DNA: TGTGCCAGCAGGTTATCGGACACTGAAGCTTTCTTT.

CDR3 protein: CASSPPGAPYGYTF. The CDR3 nucleotides are TGTGCCAGCTCACCACCGGGGGCTCCCTATGGCTACACCTTC. The gene calls are TRBV18 and TRBJ1-2, with a weak D call TRBD1 (6 bases). Germline values: CDR1 KGHSH, CDR2 LQKENI. Trimming removed 0 bases from V and 4 bases from J, with 9 bases in between. CDR3 length equals 14 residues.